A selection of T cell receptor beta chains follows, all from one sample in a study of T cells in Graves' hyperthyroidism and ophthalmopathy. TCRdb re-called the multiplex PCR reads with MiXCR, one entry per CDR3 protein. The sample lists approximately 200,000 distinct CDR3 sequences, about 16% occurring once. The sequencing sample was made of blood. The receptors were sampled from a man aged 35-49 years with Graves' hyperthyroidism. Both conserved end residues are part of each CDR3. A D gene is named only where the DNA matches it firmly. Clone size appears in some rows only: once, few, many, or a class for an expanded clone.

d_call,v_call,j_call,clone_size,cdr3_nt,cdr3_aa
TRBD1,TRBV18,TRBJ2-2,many,TGTGCCAGCTCGTTCGCCGGGACAGGGAACACCGGGGAGCTGTTTTTT,CASSFAGTGNTGELFF
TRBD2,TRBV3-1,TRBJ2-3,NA,TGTGCCAGCAGCGTCGGAGCGGGGGGGCCCGGAGATACGCAGTATTTT,CASSVGAGGPGDTQYF
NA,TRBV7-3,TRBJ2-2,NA,TGTGCCAGCAGCGCCAGTTCGAACACCGGGGAGCTGTTTTTT,CASSASSNTGELFF
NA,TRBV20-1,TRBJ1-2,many,TGCAGTGCTATCCCAGGCGGGGGTGATGGCTACACCTTC,CSAIPGGGDGYTF
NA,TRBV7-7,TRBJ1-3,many,TGTGCTAGCAGCCAGACCGCCGTGGCTGGAAACACCATATATTTT,CASSQTAVAGNTIYF
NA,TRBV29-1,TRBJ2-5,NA,TGCAGCGTAGCTTCTAGCAGGCGGGAGACCCAGTACTTC,CSVASSRRETQYF
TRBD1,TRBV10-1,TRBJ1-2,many,TGCGCCAGCAGGAACGCTAGGGGACAGCCGATCCTTGGCTACACCTTC,CASRNARGQPILGYTF
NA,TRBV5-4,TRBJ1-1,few,TGTGCCAGCAGCTTGGGTCTGCCGGACACTGAAGCTTTCTTT,CASSLGLPDTEAFF
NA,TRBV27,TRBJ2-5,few,TGTGCCAGCAGTTTGTCGGCCAAGGTGGGGACCCAGTACTTC,CASSLSAKVGTQYF
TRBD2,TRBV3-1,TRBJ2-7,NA,TGTGCCAGCAGCCAAGAGACTAGCGGGGCCTACGAGCAGTACTTC,CASSQETSGAYEQYF
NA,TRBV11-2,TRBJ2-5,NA,TGTGCCAGCAGCTTGGGTAGCACAGAGGGAGAGACCCAGTACTTC,CASSLGSTEGETQYF
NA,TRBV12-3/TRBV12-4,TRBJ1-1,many,TGTGCCAGCAGTTGGGGGAACACTGAAGCTTTCTTT,CASSWGNTEAFF
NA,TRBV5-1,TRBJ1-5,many,TGCGCCAGCAGCCCGGACCCGGGGGGAAATCAGCCCCAGCATTTT,CASSPDPGGNQPQHF
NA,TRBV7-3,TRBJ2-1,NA,TGTGCCAGCAGCGCGGACAGTTCTGGCGATGAGCAGTTCTTC,CASSADSSGDEQFF
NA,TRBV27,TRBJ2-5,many,TGTGCCAGCAGTCTTGCCCCTAGGGCGACCCAGTACTTC,CASSLAPRATQYF
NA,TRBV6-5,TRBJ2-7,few,TGTGCCAGCAGTTACGGGATCACCGCCGGGACACTTCTCTACGAGCAGTACTTC,CASSYGITAGTLLYEQYF
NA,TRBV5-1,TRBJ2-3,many,TGCGCCAGCAGCTTGGTGGAGGGGACAGATACGCAGTATTTT,CASSLVEGTDTQYF
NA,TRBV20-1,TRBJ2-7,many,TGCAGTGCTAGAGGCACAGGGGACTCCGAGCAGTACTTC,CSARGTGDSEQYF
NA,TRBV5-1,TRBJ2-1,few,TGCGCCAGCAGCCTCCTAGGGGGGGGGAATTACAATGAGCAGTTCTTC,CASSLLGGGNYNEQFF
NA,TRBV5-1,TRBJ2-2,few,TGCGCCAGCTCTCGCGAACGGGCGAACACCGGGGAGCTGTTTTTT,CASSRERANTGELFF
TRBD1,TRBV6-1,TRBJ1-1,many,TGTGCCAGCAGCCAGAACAGGGGGCGAATGAGGACTGAAGCTTTCTTT,CASSQNRGRMRTEAFF
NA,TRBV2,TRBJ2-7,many,TGTGCCAGCAGCCAGGGACTCGAGCAGTACTTC,CASSQGLEQYF
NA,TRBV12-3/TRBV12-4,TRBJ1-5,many,TGTGCCAGCAGTCCCCGGTTGGGGGGGAGTCAGCCCCAGCATTTT,CASSPRLGGSQPQHF
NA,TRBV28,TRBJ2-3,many,TGTGCCAGCAGTTCTTTCGGGGAATCTAGCACAGATACGCAGTATTTT,CASSSFGESSTDTQYF
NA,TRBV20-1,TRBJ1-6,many,TGCAGTGCTCGACAGACCTATAATTCACCCCTCCACTTT,CSARQTYNSPLHF